The TCR beta chain under discussion was sequenced for a study of follicular helper T cells after annual influenza vaccination. This CDR3 spans 13 amino acids. V lost 6 bases and J lost 5; bases outside the gene matches: 5. Germline values: CDR1 SNHLY, CDR2 FYNNEI. The protocol was immunoSEQ multiplex PCR, while the TCRdb copy is restricted to in-frame clones and leaves out a portion. The table shows about 11,000 clones, with roughly 80% occurring only once. Between about 35 and 110 mL of blood was drawn per time point. The origin of this receptor is an adult who received the influenza vaccine. The material was CXCR5- memory CD4+ T cells sorted from blood, obtained 6 weeks after influenza vaccination. V and J are TRBV2 and TRBJ2-7; TRBD1 matches 9 bases. CDR3 region: CASRIQGAHEQYF. Here the CDR3 DNA reads TGTGCCAGCAGGATACAGGGGGCCCACGAGCAGTACTTC.